What follows are 30 T cell receptor beta chains derived from one specimen sequenced in a study of CD8+CD57+ T cells in acquired aplastic anemia. Patients chosen for sequencing had CD8+CD57+ cells that had expanded, as shown by flow cytometry. Profiles of TCR beta VDJ and CDR3 were generated from a genomic DNA template. Via MiXCR, TCRdb re-called the reads, giving one row per CDR3 protein. Of approximately 130,000 distinct CDR3 sequences listed, about 40% were seen once; the top ten hold 2.6%. The specimen sequenced was sorted CD4+, CD8+, or CD8+CD57+ T cells (not recorded which) from PBMCs. The receptor set was obtained from a human donor with aplastic anemia.

This clonotype was picked up many times. This sequence joins TRBV5-8 and TRBJ1-2; no firm D call. This CDR3 contains 15 residues. V was trimmed by 2 bases and J by 0 bases, leaving 11 bases between them. The germline gives CDR1 SGHTS, CDR2 YDEGEE. DNA of the CDR3: TGTGCCAGCAGCTTAGGTGCAGCGTCTAACTATGGCTACACCTTC. Residues: CASSLGAASNYGYTF.

This clonotype was detected only a few times. The chain is built from TRBV9 and TRBJ1-2; TRBD1 is a possible D gene (5 bases). Germline CDR1 and CDR2: SGDLS and YYNGEE. Trimming pared 4 bases from V and 8 bases from J, leaving 18 bases between. This CDR3 comprises 14 residues. CDR3 residues: CASSQEGQGGGYTF. In DNA form, the CDR3 reads TGTGCCAGCAGCCAAGAAGGGCAGGGTGGCGGCTACACCTTC.

The sample holds one count of this clonotype. A much larger clone is a single base away; this may be a read error. The V call is TRBV5-1, the J call TRBJ2-3, with TRBD1 matching 7 bases. The J call could be wrong; TRBJ1-5 is a better fit for the DNA end. CDR1 and CDR2 from the germline V gene are SGHRS and YFSETQ. The CDR3 runs to 15 residues. The CDR3 loop is CASTYRGEDTDTQHF. In DNA form, the CDR3 reads TGCGCCAGCACTTACAGGGGAGAAGACACAGATACGCAGCATTTT.

This clonotype came up a few times. This sequence joins TRBV28 and TRBJ1-3; tentative D call: TRBD1 (6 bases). The CDR3 contains 16 residues. V was shortened by 2 bases and J by 1 base, with 12 bases between the two germline ends. CDR1 is MDHEN, CDR2 SYDVKM, per germline. The CDR3 region has the DNA TGTGCCAGCAGTTTACCCCCCGGGACATCTGGAAACACCATATATTTT. Translating it yields CASSLPPGTSGNTIYF.

This clonotype has a count of ten or more. The rearrangement links TRBV25-1 to TRBJ1-2; D might be TRBD1 (5 bases). V was clipped by 5 bases and J by 9 bases, with 10 bases between them. The CDR3 runs 11 residues. Germline V gene sequence: CDR1 MGHDK, CDR2 SYGVNS. The CDR3 sequence is CASSYQGSYTF. The CDR3 nucleotides are TGTGCCAGCAGTTACCAGGGTAGCTACACCTTC.

J is TRBJ1-1 and V is TRBV19, with TRBD1 matching over 7 bases. Germline loops: CDR1 LNHDA, CDR2 SQIVND (reference sequence). Losses at the gene ends were 9 bases for V and 4 bases for J; bases not matched to a gene: 14. This CDR3 has 15 residues. Here the CDR3 reads CASNDPRQGGTEAFF. The CDR3 region has the DNA TGTGCCAGCAACGACCCCCGACAGGGAGGCACTGAAGCTTTCTTT.

Only one count was recorded for this clonotype. A read error may be the cause here, since a much bigger clone is one base away. This rearrangement joins TRBV28 to TRBJ2-1, with a weak D call TRBD1 (5 bases). The DNA matches TRBJ2-7 better at its end, which makes the J call doubtful. The CDR3 covers 10 residues. Looked up from germline, CDR1 is MDHEN and CDR2 is SYDVKM. The CDR3 sequence is CASGRGEQYF. For the CDR3, the DNA is TGTGCCAGCGGAAGGGGCGAGCAGTACTTC.

V and J are TRBV6-2 or TRBV6-3 and TRBJ1-2, with D maybe TRBD1 (6 bases). The CDR3 totals 16 residues. Germline CDR1 reads MNHEY; CDR2 reads SVGEGT. The germline V and J ends were trimmed by 7 bases and 3 bases, with 21 bases remaining between them. The CDR3 nucleotides read TGTGCCAGCACCAACGAGGGGGGACCACGTTACTATGGCTACACCTTC. As protein: CASTNEGGPRYYGYTF.

This clonotype was recorded a few times. The V and J genes are TRBV24-1 and TRBJ1-1; D is ambiguous. Germline V gives CDR1 KGHDR, CDR2 SFDVKD. Trimming cost V 3 bases and J 9 bases, with 7 bases left between them. The CDR3 length is 11 residues. The DNA for the CDR3 is TGTGCCACCAGTGATGGATGGAAAGCTTTCTTT. This codes for CATSDGWKAFF.

In the case of this clonotype: A read error may be the cause here, since a much bigger clone is one base away. CDR3 in amino acids: CACSPQGRGTEAFF. CDR3 nucleotide sequence: TGTGCCTGCAGTCCACAGGGGAGGGGGACTGAAGCTTTCTTT. This chain uses TRBV6-1 with TRBJ1-1; TRBD1 agrees at 7 bases. Germline assignment: CDR1 MNHNS and CDR2 SASEGT. CDR3 size: 14 residues.

The chain links TRBV20-1 to TRBJ1-6, with D maybe TRBD1 (5 bases). From germline, CDR1 is DFQATT and CDR2 SNEGSKA (reference sequence). This CDR3 contains 13 residues. Trimming took off 4 bases at V and 7 bases at J, with 11 bases between the two ends. The CDR3 is CSATTEVNSPLHF. The CDR3 DNA sequence: TGCAGTGCTACGACAGAAGTCAATTCACCCCTCCACTTT.

V usage is TRBV6-2 or TRBV6-3 and J usage is TRBJ1-2; a weak D match, TRBD1 (5 bases). The germline CDR1 and CDR2 sequences are MNHEY and SVGEGT. Trimming removed 6 bases from V and 5 bases from J, with 16 bases in between. CDR3 length: 14 amino acids. The CDR3 DNA follows: TGTGCCAGCAGACAGCCGGGGGAACCGTATGGCTACACCTTC. It specifies CASRQPGEPYGYTF.

V usage is TRBV20-1 and J usage is TRBJ1-5; no firm D call. CDR1 is DFQATT, CDR2 SNEGSKA, per germline (reference sequence). Trimming took 0 bases from V and 6 from J, leaving 12 bases between them. The CDR3 runs 14 residues. CDR3 bases: TGCAGTGCTAGAGATCCGGAGGGCAGTCAGCCCCAGCATTTT. Amino acid sequence: CSARDPEGSQPQHF.

On this clonotype itself: With a much larger clone just one base away, this may be a read error. The V gene is TRBV20-1, the J gene TRBJ2-3; a possible D gene is TRBD2 (5 bases). Germline CDR1 and CDR2: DFQATT and SNEGSKA (reference sequence). The length of the CDR3 is 13 residues. This CDR3 is CSARGAATDTRYF. The DNA for the CDR3 is TGCAGTGCTAGAGGAGCGGCCACAGATACGCGGTATTTT.

This clonotype was recorded at least ten times. J is TRBJ2-3 and V is TRBV9; TRBD2 matches at 10 bases. This CDR3 spans 15 amino acids. Germline CDR1 reads SGDLS; CDR2 reads YYNGEE. Trimming cost V 2 bases and J 4 bases; bases outside gene matches: 4. The CDR3: CASSVASGGPDTQYF. In DNA, the CDR3 is TGTGCCAGCAGCGTGGCTAGCGGGGGCCCAGATACGCAGTATTTT.

In this sample, this clonotype turned up once. The rearrangement joins TRBV25-1 to TRBJ2-3, with TRBD2 matching 10 bases. CDR3 length equals 15 residues. Germline trimming cut 4 bases from V and 11 bases from J; bases unmatched to any gene: 12. The germline CDR1 and CDR2 sequences are MGHDK and SYGVNS. The CDR3 here is CASSALAGAGNEQYF. The CDR3 DNA reads TGTGCCAGCAGTGCCCTAGCGGGAGCGGGCAATGAGCAGTATTTT. The entire variable domain, with the rest obtained from reference TRBV25-1 and TRBJ2-3, is as follows: EADIYQTPRYLVIGTGKKITLECSQTMGHDKMYWYQQDPGMELHLIHYSYGVNSTEKGDLSSESTVSRIRTEHFPLTLESARPSHTSQYLCASSALAGAGNEQYFGPGTRLTVL.

This clonotype showed up many times. The chain combines TRBV5-5 with TRBJ2-3; D uncertain. V lost 1 base to trimming and J lost 2 bases, with 8 bases between them. Per germline, CDR1 SGHKS and CDR2 YYEKEE (reference sequence). CDR3 size: 14 residues. In DNA form, the CDR3 reads TGTGCCAGCAGCTTGCCTACCTCCACAGATACGCAGTATTTT. Protein sequence: CASSLPTSTDTQYF.

V and J are TRBV2 and TRBJ2-7; TRBD2 matches 12 bases. Per germline, CDR1 SNHLY and CDR2 FYNNEI. The CDR3 totals 15 residues. The V and J ends lost 5 bases and 4 bases, in that order; junction bases with no gene match: 6. CDR3 nucleotides: TGTGCCAGCAGTCCTAGCGGGGGGGGTAGGTACGAGCAGTACTTC. As protein: CASSPSGGGRYEQYF.

At least ten counts were recorded for this clonotype. The chain uses TRBV4-1 and TRBJ1-3, with unresolved D. Trimming removed 2 bases at V and 2 bases at J, with 10 bases between. Germline CDR1 is MGHRA and CDR2 is YSYEKL. The CDR3 totals 15 residues. CDR3 nucleotides: TGCGCCAGCAGCCAATTGGGGTTTGCTGGAAACACCATATATTTT. Amino acids: CASSQLGFAGNTIYF.

There are many counts of this clonotype. J is TRBJ2-1 and V is TRBV7-9; D uncertain. Trimming took off 5 bases at V and 6 bases at J, with 11 bases between the two ends. Germline V CDR1 and CDR2: SEHNR, FQNEAQ (reference sequence). There are 13 residues in the CDR3. CDR3 sequence: CASSPRVFNEQFF. The CDR3 DNA sequence: TGTGCCAGCAGCCCTAGGGTTTTCAATGAGCAGTTCTTC.

The V gene is TRBV15, the J gene TRBJ2-5; D is undetermined. Trimming removed 6 bases from V and 3 bases from J, with 8 bases in between. This CDR3 spans 12 amino acids. Germline-derived CDR1 and CDR2 are LNHNV and YYDKDF (reference sequence). CDR3 region: CATSLLEETQYF. CDR3 DNA: TGTGCCACCAGTCTCCTTGAAGAGACCCAGTACTTC.

The genes are TRBV7-9 and TRBJ2-2; tentative D call: TRBD1 (5 bases). Trimming stripped 5 bases from V and 7 bases from J, with 14 bases between. The germline CDR1 and CDR2 sequences are SEHNR and FQNEAQ (reference sequence). The CDR3 spans 14 residues. The CDR3, as DNA: TGTGCCAGCAGCCCCCAGGGCACAATCGGGGAGCTGTTTTTT. Encoded protein: CASSPQGTIGELFF. Full variable domain (remainder filled in from reference TRBV7-9 and TRBJ2-2): DTGVSQNPRHKITKRGQNVTFRCDPISEHNRLYWYRQTLGQGPEFLTYFQNEAQLEKSRLLSDRFSAERPKGSFSTLEIQRTEQGDSAMYLCASSPQGTIGELFFGEGSRLTVL.

The chain combines TRBV18 with TRBJ2-7; D gene unclear. Between the trimmed V and J ends, which lost 5 bases and 1 base, there was a span of 12 bases. Germline CDR1 and CDR2: KGHSH and LQKENI. The CDR3 runs 14 residues. The CDR3 DNA sequence: TGTGCCAGCTCAACCAGGCGGAATTCCTACGAGCAGTACTTC. Protein: CASSTRRNSYEQYF.

This clonotype has just a few counts. The V and J genes are TRBV4-3 and TRBJ2-1; D gene ambiguous. CDR3 length: 15 amino acids. The V end lost 1 base, the J end lost 10 bases, and 17 bases lay between the germline ends. Germline V CDR1 and CDR2: LGHNA, YSLEER. The chain's CDR3 is CASSQGSTLQAEQFF. The CDR3 nucleotides read TGCGCCAGCAGCCAAGGTAGTACCCTCCAAGCGGAGCAGTTCTTC.

Worth noting for this clonotype: The CDR3 carries no conserved terminal phenylalanine or tryptophan, so it likely arises from a read error. V usage is TRBV30 and J usage is TRBJ2-1; D possibly corresponds to TRBD2 (6 bases). V was trimmed by 6 bases and J by 0 bases, leaving 12 bases between them. Per the germline V gene, CDR1 is GTSNPN and CDR2 is SVGIG (reference sequence). This CDR3 is 14 amino acids long. CDR3 in amino acids: CACSRGGSYNEQFS. DNA of the CDR3: TGTGCCTGCTCTAGGGGAGGCTCCTACAATGAGCAGTTCTCC.

The chain recombines TRBV29-1 with TRBJ2-7, with D possibly matching TRBD1 (5 bases). Germline CDR1 is SQVTM and CDR2 is ANQGSEA. The CDR3 runs to 12 residues. Trimming took 7 bases from V and 3 from J, leaving 13 bases between them. The CDR3 region is CSARGHLYEQYF. CDR3 coding DNA: TGCAGCGCACGTGGACACCTCTACGAGCAGTACTTC.

V is TRBV2 and J is TRBJ2-2, with unresolved D. CDR1 is SNHLY and CDR2 is FYNNEI in the germline V gene. The length of the CDR3 is 12 residues. Trimming removed 3 bases at V and 7 bases at J, with 6 bases between. The CDR3 loop is CASSDLNGELFF. DNA of the CDR3: TGTGCCAGCAGTGATCTTAACGGGGAGCTGTTTTTT.

The V and J genes are TRBV5-1 and TRBJ2-5; a weak D match, TRBD1 (5 bases). CDR1 and CDR2 from the germline V gene are SGHRS and YFSETQ. V lost 0 bases to trimming and J lost 5 bases, with 14 bases between them. The CDR3 loop spans 15 amino acids. CDR3 bases: TGCGCCAGCAGCTTGGCCGTCGGCAGGGTTGAGACCCAGTACTTC. Its translation is CASSLAVGRVETQYF.

This clonotype came up many times. The junction departs from the called germline gene at one end, perhaps through a read error. The CDR3 DNA is TGCGCCAGCAGCTTGGGACAGGCGAACGCTGAAGCTTTCTTT. Residues: CASSLGQANAEAFF. The rearrangement uses TRBV5-1 and TRBJ1-1; the D gene is possibly TRBD1 (6 bases). This CDR3 contains 14 residues. Germline V gene sequence: CDR1 SGHRS, CDR2 YFSETQ.

In this sample, this clonotype turned up many times. The gene calls are TRBV5-5 and TRBJ2-5, with 8 bases fitting TRBD2. The CDR3 contains 15 residues. Germline lookup yields CDR1 SGHKS and CDR2 YYEKEE (reference sequence). After removal of 2 bases from V and 7 bases from J, the junction contained 10 bases not matched to a gene. This CDR3 reads CASSFERGGFGTQYF. CDR3 bases: TGTGCCAGCAGCTTTGAACGGGGGGGCTTCGGGACCCAGTACTTC.